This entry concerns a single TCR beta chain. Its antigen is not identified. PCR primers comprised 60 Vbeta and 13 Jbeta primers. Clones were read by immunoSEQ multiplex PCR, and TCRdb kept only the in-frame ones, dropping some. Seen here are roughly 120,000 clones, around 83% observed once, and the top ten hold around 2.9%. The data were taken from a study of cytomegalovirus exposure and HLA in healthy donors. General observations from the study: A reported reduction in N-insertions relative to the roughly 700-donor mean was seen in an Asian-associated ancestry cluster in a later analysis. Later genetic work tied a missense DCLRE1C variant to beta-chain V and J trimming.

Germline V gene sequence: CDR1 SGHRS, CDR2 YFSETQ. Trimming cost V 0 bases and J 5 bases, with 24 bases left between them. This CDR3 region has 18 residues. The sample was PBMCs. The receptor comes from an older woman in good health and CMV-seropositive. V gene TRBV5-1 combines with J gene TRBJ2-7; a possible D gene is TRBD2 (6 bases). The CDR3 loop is CASSLASLGGASVNEQYF. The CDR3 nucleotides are TGCGCCAGCAGCTTGGCCAGCCTTGGAGGGGCTTCGGTCAACGAGCAGTACTTC.